One T cell receptor beta chain is described in this entry. The CDR3 totals 15 residues. Trimming cost V 2 bases and J 8 bases; bases outside gene matches: 11. Germline CDR1 and CDR2: LNHDA and SQIVND (reference sequence). Study processing details: Amplification with reference gene primers provided the estimates of nucleated cell counts. Clones were sequenced by immunoSEQ multiplex PCR, and TCRdb holds only the in-frame ones, with some missing. V, J and clone size were drawn from that table, and D and trimming were deduced from the DNA. The sample has approximately 130,000 clones, 84% seen once. This sample is drawn from a study of blood T cell repertoires in COVID-19. Study-wide context: COVID-19 samples, acute and convalescent, were from the United States, Italy and Spain. PBMCs, B-cell-depleted T cells, or T cells were the source of the cDNA or gDNA that made up the material.

The sequenced material came from peripheral blood. V and J are TRBV19 and TRBJ1-2; TRBD1 agrees at 7 bases. This TCR was recovered from a human donor in a cohort sampled during active COVID-19. CDR3: CASSINRDSLGGYTF. For the CDR3, the DNA is TGTGCCAGTAGTATAAACCGGGACAGTCTGGGAGGCTACACCTTC.